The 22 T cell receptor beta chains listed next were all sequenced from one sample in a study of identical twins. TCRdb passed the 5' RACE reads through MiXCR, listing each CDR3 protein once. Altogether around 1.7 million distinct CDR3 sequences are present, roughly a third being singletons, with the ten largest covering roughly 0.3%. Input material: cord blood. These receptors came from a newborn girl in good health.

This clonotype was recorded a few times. In DNA form, the CDR3 reads TGTGCCAGCAGCTCAGACGGACCTAATGAAAAACTGTTTTTT. This translates into CASSSDGPNEKLFF. The chain combines TRBV28 with TRBJ1-4; D is uncertain. Germline-derived CDR1 and CDR2 are MDHEN and SYDVKM. The CDR3 extends over 14 amino acids. V was trimmed by 6 bases and J by 3 bases, leaving 11 bases between them.

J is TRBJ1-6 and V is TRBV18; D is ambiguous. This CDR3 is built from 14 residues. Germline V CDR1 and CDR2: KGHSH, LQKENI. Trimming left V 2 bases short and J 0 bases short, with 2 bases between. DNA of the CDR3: TGTGCCAGCTCACCAATCTCCTATAATTCACCCCTCCACTTT. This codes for CASSPISYNSPLHF.

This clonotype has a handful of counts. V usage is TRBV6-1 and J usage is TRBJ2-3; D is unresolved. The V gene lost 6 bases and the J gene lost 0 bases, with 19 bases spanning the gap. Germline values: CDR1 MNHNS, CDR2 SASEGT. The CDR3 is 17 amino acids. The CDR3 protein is CASRLRVFVLSTDTQYF. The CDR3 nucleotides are TGTGCCAGCAGGCTCCGGGTCTTTGTCCTTAGCACAGATACGCAGTATTTT.

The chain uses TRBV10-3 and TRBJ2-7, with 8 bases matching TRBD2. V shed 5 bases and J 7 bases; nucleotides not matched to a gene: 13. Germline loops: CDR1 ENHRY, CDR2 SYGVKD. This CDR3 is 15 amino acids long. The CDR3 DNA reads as TGTGCCATCAGTAACAGTGCCGGTTTAGCGGGGGAGCAGTACTTC. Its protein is CAISNSAGLAGEQYF.

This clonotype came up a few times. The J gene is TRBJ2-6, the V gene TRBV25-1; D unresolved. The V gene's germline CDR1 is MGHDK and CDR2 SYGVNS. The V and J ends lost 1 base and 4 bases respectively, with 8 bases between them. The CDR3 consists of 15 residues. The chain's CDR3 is CASSEFGTGANVLTF. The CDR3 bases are TGTGCCAGCAGTGAATTTGGTACCGGGGCCAACGTCCTGACTTTC.

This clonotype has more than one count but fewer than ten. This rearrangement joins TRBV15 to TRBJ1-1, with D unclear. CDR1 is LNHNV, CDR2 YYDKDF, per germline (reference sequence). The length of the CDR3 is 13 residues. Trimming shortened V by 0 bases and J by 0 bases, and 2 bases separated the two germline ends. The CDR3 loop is CATSRDMNTEAFF. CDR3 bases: TGTGCCACCAGCAGAGATATGAACACTGAAGCTTTCTTT.

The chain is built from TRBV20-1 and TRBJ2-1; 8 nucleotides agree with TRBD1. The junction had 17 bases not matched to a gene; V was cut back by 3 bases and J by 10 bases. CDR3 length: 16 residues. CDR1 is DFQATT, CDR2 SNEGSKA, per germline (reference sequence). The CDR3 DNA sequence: TGCAGTGCTAGCTCTGAATTCCGAGGACAGGGTAACGAGCAGTTCTTC. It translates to CSASSEFRGQGNEQFF.

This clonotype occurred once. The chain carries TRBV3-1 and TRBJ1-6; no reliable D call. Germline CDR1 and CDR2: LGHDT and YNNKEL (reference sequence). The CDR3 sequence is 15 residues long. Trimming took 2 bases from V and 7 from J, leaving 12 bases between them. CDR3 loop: CASSQQGRLNSPLHF. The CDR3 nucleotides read TGTGCCAGCAGCCAACAAGGACGGCTCAATTCACCCCTCCACTTT.

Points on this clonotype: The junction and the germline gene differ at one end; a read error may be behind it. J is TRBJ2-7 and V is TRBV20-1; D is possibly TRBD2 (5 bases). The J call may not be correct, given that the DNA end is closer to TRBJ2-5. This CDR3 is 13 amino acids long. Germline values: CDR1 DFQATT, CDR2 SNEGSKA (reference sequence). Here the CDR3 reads CGARDSLGETQYF. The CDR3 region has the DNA TGCGGTGCTAGAGATTCACTAGGAGAGACCCAGTACTTC.

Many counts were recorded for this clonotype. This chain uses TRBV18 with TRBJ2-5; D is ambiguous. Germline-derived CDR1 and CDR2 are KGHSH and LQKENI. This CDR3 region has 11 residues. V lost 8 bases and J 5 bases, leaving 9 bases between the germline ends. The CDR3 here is CASSPGETQYF. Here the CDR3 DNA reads TGTGCCAGCAGTCCCGGGGAGACCCAGTACTTC. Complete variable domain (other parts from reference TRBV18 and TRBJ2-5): NAGVMQNPRHLVRRRGQEARLRCSPMKGHSHVYWYRQLPEEGLKFMVYLQKENIIDESGMPKERFSAEFPKEGPSILRIQQVVRGDSAAYFCASSPGETQYFGPGTRLLVL.

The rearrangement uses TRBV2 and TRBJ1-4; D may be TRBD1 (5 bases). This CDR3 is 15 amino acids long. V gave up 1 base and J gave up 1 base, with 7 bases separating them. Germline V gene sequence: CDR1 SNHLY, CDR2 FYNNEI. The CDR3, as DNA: TGTGCCAGCAGTGAAGTGGGGGGAACTAATGAAAAACTGTTTTTT. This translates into CASSEVGGTNEKLFF.

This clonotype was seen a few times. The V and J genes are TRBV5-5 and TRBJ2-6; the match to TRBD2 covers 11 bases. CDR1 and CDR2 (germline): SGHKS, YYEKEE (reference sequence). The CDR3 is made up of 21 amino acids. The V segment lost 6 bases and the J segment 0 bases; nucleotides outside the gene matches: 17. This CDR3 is CASTQSLAGGPTHSGANVLTF. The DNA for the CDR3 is TGTGCCAGCACCCAATCATTAGCGGGAGGGCCTACCCACTCTGGGGCCAACGTCCTGACTTTC.

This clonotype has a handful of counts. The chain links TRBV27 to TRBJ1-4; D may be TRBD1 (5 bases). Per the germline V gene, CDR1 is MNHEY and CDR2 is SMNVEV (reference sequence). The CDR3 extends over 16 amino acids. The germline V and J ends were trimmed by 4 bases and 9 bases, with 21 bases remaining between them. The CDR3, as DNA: TGTGCCAGCAGTTCGGGGCCGACGGCCCTAATACAAAAACTGTTTTTT. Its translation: CASSSGPTALIQKLFF.

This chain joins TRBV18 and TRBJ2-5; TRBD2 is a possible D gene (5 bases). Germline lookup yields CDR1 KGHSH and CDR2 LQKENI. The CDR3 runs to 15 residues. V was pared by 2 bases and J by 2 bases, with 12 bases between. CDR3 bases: TGTGCCAGCTCACCAGGTCTAGCCCAACAAGAGACCCAGTACTTC. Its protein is CASSPGLAQQETQYF.

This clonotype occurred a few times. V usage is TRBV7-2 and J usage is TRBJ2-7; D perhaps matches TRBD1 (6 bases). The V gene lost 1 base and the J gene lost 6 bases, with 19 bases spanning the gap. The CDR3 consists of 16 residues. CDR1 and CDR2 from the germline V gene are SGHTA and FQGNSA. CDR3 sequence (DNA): TGTGCCAGCAGCTTAGTTTATGACAGGCGCTTAGGCGAGCAGTACTTC. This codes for CASSLVYDRRLGEQYF.

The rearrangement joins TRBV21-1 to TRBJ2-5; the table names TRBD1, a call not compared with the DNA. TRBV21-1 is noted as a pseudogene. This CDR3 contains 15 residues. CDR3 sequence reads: CASSPLGQCQETQYF. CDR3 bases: TGTGCCAGCAGCCCTCTTGGACAGTGCCAAGAGACCCAGTACTTC.

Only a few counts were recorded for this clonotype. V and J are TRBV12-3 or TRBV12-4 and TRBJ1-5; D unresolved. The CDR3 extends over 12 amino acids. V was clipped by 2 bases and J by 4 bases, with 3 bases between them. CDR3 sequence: CASSLKNQPQHF. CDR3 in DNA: TGTGCCAGCAGTTTAAAAAATCAGCCCCAGCATTTT.

CDR3 protein: CSAGGSDLYEQYF. CDR3 coding DNA: TGCAGTGCTGGGGGGAGCGACCTTTACGAGCAGTACTTC. The chain carries TRBV20-1 and TRBJ2-5; a possible D gene is TRBD2 (6 bases). The J call may be in error: the DNA end matches TRBJ2-7 better. The V gene's germline CDR1 is DFQATT and CDR2 SNEGSKA (reference sequence). The CDR3 loop spans 13 amino acids.

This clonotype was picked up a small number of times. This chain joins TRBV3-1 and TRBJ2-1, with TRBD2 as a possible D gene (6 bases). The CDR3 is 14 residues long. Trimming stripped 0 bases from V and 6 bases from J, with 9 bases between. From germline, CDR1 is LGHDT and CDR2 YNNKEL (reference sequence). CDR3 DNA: TGTGCCAGCAGCCAAGATTATAGCGGCAATGAGCAGTTCTTC. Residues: CASSQDYSGNEQFF.

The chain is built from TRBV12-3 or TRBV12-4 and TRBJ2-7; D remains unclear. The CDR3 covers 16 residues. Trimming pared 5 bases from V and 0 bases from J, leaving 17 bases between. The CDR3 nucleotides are TGTGCCAGCAGTCCCGGCCGGACCCTGAGCTCCTACGAGCAGTACTTC. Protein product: CASSPGRTLSSYEQYF.

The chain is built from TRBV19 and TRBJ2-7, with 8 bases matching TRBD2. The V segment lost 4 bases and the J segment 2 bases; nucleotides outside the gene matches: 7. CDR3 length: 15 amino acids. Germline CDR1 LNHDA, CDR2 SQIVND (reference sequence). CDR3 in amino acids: CASSTGLVRTYEQYF. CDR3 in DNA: TGTGCCAGTAGTACGGGACTAGTGCGGACCTACGAGCAGTACTTC.

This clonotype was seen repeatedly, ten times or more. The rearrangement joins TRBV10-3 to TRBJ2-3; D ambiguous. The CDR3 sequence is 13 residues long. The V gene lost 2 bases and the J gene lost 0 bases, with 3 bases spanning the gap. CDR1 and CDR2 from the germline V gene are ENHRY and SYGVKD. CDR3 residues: CAISEGSTDTQYF. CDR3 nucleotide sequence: TGTGCCATCAGTGAGGGCAGCACAGATACGCAGTATTTT.